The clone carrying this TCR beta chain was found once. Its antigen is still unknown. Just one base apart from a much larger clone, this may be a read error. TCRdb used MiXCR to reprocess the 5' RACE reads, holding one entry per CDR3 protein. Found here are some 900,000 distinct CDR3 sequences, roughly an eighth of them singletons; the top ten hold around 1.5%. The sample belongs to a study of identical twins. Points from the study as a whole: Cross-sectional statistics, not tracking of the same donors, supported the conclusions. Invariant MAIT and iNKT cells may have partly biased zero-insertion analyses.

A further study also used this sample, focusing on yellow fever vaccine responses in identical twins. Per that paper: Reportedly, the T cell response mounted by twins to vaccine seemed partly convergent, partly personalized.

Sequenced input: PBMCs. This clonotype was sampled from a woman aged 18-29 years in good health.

The CDR3 spells CAGTKMHNEQFF. In DNA, the CDR3 is TGTGCCGGCACCAAGATGCACAATGAGCAGTTCTTC. The chain links TRBV7-8 to TRBJ2-1; no firm D call. Per germline, CDR1 SGHVS and CDR2 FQNEAQ. The V gene lost 11 bases and the J gene lost 5 bases, with 13 bases spanning the gap. The CDR3 is 12 amino acids.